A single sample gave rise to the 3 T cell receptor beta chains below, sequenced in a study of shared clonotypes between healthy human individuals. Measured with immunoSEQ multiplex PCR; TCRdb has only the in-frame clones, and not every one. The profile shows about 1.1 million clones, 70% to 85% of them singletons. The sequenced material came from memory CD4+ T cells from PBMCs. Documented subset: CD45RA-negative fraction. These receptor sequences come from a man aged 18 to 30 in good health. Some clones in this sample may be carry-over from other donors' samples.

In nucleotides, the CDR3 is TGTGCCAGTAGTATTAGCGGGGGGAATGAGCAGTTCTTC. It is translated as CASSISGGNEQFF. This chain links TRBV19 with TRBJ2-1; 10 bases align to TRBD2. There are 13 residues in the CDR3. Germline trimming cut 3 bases from V and 7 bases from J; bases unmatched to any gene: 0. Germline V lookup: CDR1 LNHDA, CDR2 SQIVND (reference sequence).

This clone occurred a few times. In the same sample, other DNA sequences code for this CDR3. The chain employs TRBV5-1 and TRBJ2-2; D unclear. This CDR3 is built from 15 residues. Germline assignment: CDR1 SGHRS and CDR2 YFSETQ. Trimming pared 0 bases from V and 0 bases from J, leaving 6 bases between. The CDR3 nucleotides read TGCGCCAGCAGCTTGGGGCGTTCGAACACCGGGGAGCTGTTTTTT. Translated: CASSLGRSNTGELFF.

This chain links TRBV4-1 with TRBJ2-5, with D perhaps TRBD1 (5 bases). Germline V lookup: CDR1 MGHRA, CDR2 YSYEKL. V was trimmed by 1 base and J by 1 base, leaving 7 bases between them. The CDR3 loop spans 14 amino acids. CDR3 in amino acids: CASSQVTVQETQYF. The CDR3 DNA reads TGCGCCAGCAGCCAAGTGACAGTCCAAGAGACCCAGTACTTC.